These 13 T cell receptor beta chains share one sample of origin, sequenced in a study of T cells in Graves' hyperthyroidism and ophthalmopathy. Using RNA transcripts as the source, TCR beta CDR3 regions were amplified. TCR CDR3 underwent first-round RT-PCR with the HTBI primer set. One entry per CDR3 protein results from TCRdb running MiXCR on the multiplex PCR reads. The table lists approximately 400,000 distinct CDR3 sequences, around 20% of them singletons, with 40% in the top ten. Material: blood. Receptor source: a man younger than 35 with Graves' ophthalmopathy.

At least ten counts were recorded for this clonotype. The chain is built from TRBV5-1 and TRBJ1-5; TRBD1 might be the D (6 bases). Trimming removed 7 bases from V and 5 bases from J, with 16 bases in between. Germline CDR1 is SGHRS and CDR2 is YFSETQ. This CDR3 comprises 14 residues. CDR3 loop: CASSALGGDQPQHF. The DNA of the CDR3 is TGCGCCAGCTCAGCCTTAGGGGGGGATCAGCCCCAGCATTTT.

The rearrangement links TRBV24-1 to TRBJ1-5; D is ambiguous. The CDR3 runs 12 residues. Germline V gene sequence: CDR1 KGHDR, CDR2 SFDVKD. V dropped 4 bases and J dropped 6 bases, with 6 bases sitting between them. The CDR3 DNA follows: TGTGCCACCAGTGAACCTGGTCAGCCCCAGCATTTT. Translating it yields CATSEPGQPQHF.

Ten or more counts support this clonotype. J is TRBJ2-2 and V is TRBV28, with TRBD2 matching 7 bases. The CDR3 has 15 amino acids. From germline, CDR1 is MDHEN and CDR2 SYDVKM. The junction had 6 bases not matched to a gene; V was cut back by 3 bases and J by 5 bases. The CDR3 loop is CASSFASGVTGELFF. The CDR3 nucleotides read TGTGCCAGCAGTTTTGCTAGCGGAGTAACCGGGGAGCTGTTTTTT.

CDR3 DNA sequence: TGTGCCAGCAGCGCCCACCGAGGGCAGGAGGCCGGGGAGCTGTTTTTT. Residues: CASSAHRGQEAGELFF. The gene calls are TRBV2 and TRBJ2-2, with a weak D call TRBD2 (5 bases). The CDR3 runs 16 residues. Germline V gene lookup returns CDR1 SNHLY and CDR2 FYNNEI. V lost 6 bases and J lost 6, with 20 bases in between.

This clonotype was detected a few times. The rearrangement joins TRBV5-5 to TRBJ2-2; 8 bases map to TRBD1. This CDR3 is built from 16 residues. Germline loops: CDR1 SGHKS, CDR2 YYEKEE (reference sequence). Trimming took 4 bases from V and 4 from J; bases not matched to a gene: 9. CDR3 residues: CASSERQGRGTGELFF. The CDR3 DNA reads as TGTGCCAGCAGCGAAAGACAGGGGCGGGGCACCGGGGAGCTGTTTTTT.

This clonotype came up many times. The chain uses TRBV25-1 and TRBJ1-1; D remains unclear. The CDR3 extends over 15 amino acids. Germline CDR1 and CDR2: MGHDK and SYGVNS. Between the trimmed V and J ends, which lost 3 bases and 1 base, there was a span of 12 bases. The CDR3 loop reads CASSDPTVGNTEAFF. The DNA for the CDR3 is TGTGCCAGCAGTGATCCTACAGTGGGGAACACTGAAGCTTTCTTT.

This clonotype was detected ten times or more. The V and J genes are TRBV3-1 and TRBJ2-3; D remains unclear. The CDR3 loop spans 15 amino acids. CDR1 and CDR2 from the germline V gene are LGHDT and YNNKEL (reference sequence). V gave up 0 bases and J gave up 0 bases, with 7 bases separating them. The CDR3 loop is CASSQDLTSTDTQYF. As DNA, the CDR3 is TGTGCCAGCAGCCAAGACCTAACTAGCACAGATACGCAGTATTTT.

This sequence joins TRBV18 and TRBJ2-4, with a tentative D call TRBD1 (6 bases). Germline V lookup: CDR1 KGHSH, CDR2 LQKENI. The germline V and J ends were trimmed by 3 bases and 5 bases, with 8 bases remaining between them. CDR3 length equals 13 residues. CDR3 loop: CASSPDSQNIQYF. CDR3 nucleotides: TGTGCCAGCTCACCGGACAGCCAAAACATTCAGTACTTC. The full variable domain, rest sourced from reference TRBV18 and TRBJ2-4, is NAGVMQNPRHLVRRRGQEARLRCSPMKGHSHVYWYRQLPEEGLKFMVYLQKENIIDESGMPKERFSAEFPKEGPSILRIQQVVRGDSAAYFCASSPDSQNIQYFGAGTRLSVL.

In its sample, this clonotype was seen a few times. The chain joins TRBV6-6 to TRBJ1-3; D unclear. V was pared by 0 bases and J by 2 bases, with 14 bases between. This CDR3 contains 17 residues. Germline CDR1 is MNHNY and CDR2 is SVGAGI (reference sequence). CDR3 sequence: CASSYSIGPRPGNTIYF. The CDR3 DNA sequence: TGTGCCAGCAGTTACTCTATCGGGCCGAGGCCTGGAAACACCATATATTTT.

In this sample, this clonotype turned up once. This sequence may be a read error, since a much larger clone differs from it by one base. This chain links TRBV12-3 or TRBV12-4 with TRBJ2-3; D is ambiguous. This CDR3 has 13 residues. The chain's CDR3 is CTSRFVHTDTQYF. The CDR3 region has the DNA TGTACCAGCAGGTTCGTCCACACAGATACGCAGTATTTT.

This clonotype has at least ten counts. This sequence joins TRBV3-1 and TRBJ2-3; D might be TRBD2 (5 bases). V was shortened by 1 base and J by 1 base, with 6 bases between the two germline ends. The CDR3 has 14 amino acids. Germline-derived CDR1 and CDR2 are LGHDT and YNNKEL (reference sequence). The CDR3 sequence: CASSQAGGTDTQYF. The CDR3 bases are TGTGCCAGCAGCCAAGCCGGGGGCACAGATACGCAGTATTTT.

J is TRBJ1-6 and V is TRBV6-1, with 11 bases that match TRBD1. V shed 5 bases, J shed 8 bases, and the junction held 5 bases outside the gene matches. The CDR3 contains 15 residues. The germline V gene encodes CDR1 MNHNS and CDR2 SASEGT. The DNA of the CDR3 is TGTGCCAGCAGTACACCGGGACAGGGGGATTCACCCCTCCACTTT. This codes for CASSTPGQGDSPLHF.

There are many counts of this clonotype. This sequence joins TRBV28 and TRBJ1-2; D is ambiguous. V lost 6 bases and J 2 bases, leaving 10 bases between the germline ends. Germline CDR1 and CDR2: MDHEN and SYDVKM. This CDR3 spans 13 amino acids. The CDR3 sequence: CASSHDRNYGYTF. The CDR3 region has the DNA TGTGCCAGCAGCCACGACCGGAACTATGGCTACACCTTC.